This TCR beta chain came from a study of blood T cells in healthy people across ages. Trimming pared 6 bases from V and 4 bases from J, leaving 15 bases between. This CDR3 has 14 residues. Isolated per sample were at least 7 million PBMCs. Sample-barcoded 5' priming and a J-beta primer mix drove a second PCR of roughly 6 to 12 cycles. TCRdb ran MiXCR on the 5' RACE reads and lists one entry per CDR3 protein. The sample contains more than 900,000 distinct CDR3 sequences, roughly 29% of which appear only once. This sample also belongs to another study, concerning T cells of mothers and their children. This second study says: Mothers and children who were related shared slightly more overlap than unrelated pairs, but not significantly more. Detection of persistent microchimeric T cell clones did not occur.

Sequencing was carried out using blood. This TCR derives from a woman between 35 and 50 years old in good health. The V gene is TRBV12-3 or TRBV12-4, the J gene TRBJ1-2, with D unresolved. The CDR3 DNA sequence: TGTGCCAGCAGCCGGTTGGGCGTCAGCTATGGCTACACCTTC. Translating gives CASSRLGVSYGYTF.